This record concerns one T cell receptor (beta chain) sequence. This entry comes from a study of shared clonotypes between healthy human individuals. V lost 3 bases and J 6 bases, leaving 14 bases between the germline ends. Germline CDR1 and CDR2: MGHRA and YSYEKL. The CDR3 length is 14 residues. The protocol was immunoSEQ multiplex PCR, while the TCRdb copy is restricted to in-frame clones and leaves out a portion. This sample has fewer than 1.8 million clones, with about 98.5% found just once. This chain links TRBV4-1 with TRBJ1-2, with D perhaps TRBD1 (6 bases). Sequencing input: naive CD4+ T cells sorted from blood. Subset denoted: CD45RA+ positively selected. The clonotype originates from a man aged 30-40 years in good health. DNA for the CDR3: TGCGCCAGCAGCCACACAGGGCGGGAAAATGGCTACACCTTC. It yields the protein CASSHTGRENGYTF.